These 8 T cell receptor beta chains were all obtained from the same sample, sequenced in a study of blood T cell repertoires in COVID-19. Data came from immunoSEQ multiplex PCR; TCRdb stores just in-frame clones and leaves some out. The sample contains some 150,000 clones, 75% to 90% of which appear only once. Source material: peripheral blood. The receptors come from a man between 60 and 75 years old with active or convalescent COVID-19.

In DNA, the CDR3 is TGCGCCAGCAGCCGGGACAGCGATAACTATGGCTACACCTTC. This encodes CASSRDSDNYGYTF. V usage is TRBV5-1 and J usage is TRBJ1-2; TRBD1 matches 7 bases. Germline-derived CDR1 and CDR2 are SGHRS and YFSETQ. This CDR3 has 14 amino acids. V dropped 4 bases and J dropped 1; count of bases not matched to a gene: 4.

This clone was detected only once. The J gene is TRBJ2-7, the V gene TRBV5-6; maybe TRBD1 (6 bases). The CDR3 is made up of 14 amino acids. V lost 3 bases and J lost 0, with 10 bases in between. Germline-derived CDR1 and CDR2 are SGHDT and YYEEEE. Here the CDR3 reads CASSSKQGSYEQYF. CDR3 in DNA: TGTGCCAGCAGCTCAAAACAGGGCTCCTACGAGCAGTACTTC.

This chain uses TRBV5-1 with TRBJ2-7; 8 bases align to TRBD2. Trimming cost V 4 bases and J 2 bases; bases outside gene matches: 8. The CDR3 loop spans 15 amino acids. Germline loops: CDR1 SGHRS, CDR2 YFSETQ. The CDR3 DNA follows: TGCGCCAGCAGCCTCCGGGGGGGCGGAACCTACGAGCAGTACTTC. It specifies CASSLRGGGTYEQYF.

The chain has TRBV7-2 and TRBJ1-5, with a possible D match to TRBD1 (5 bases). The CDR3 spans 16 residues. Germline V gene sequence: CDR1 SGHTA, CDR2 FQGNSA. Trimming removed 3 bases from V and 1 base from J, with 13 bases in between. The CDR3 loop reads CASSLKGGASNQPQHF. The CDR3 region has the DNA TGTGCCAGCAGCTTGAAGGGAGGGGCAAGCAATCAGCCCCAGCATTTT. Supplemented by reference TRBV7-2 and TRBJ1-5, the full variable domain reads GAGVSQSPSNKVTEKGKDVELRCDPISGHTALYWYRQSLGQGLEFLIYFQGNSAPDKSGLPSDRFSAERTGGSVSTLTIQRTQQEDSAVYLCASSLKGGASNQPQHFGDGTRLSIL.

In DNA form, the CDR3 reads TGTGCCAGCAGCTCGAGGGACAGGGGGAGCAATCAGCCCCAGCATTTT. Protein product: CASSSRDRGSNQPQHF. V gene TRBV5-6 combines with J gene TRBJ1-5, with TRBD1 identical over 11 bases. Germline V lookup: CDR1 SGHDT, CDR2 YYEEEE. The CDR3 has 16 amino acids. The V segment lost 3 bases and the J segment 1 base; nucleotides outside the gene matches: 3.

The chain carries TRBV21-1 and TRBJ2-7; the listed D gene, TRBD2, was not tested against the DNA. TRBV21-1 is flagged as a pseudogene. This CDR3 region has 16 residues. CDR3 amino acids: CASSKGTSGRVYEQYF. The CDR3 DNA reads as TGTGCCAGCAGCAAAGGAACTAGCGGGAGAGTCTACGAGCAGTACTTC.

V usage is TRBV24-1 and J usage is TRBJ2-1, with D unclear. V gave up 4 bases and J gave up 5 bases, with 11 bases separating them. Germline loops: CDR1 KGHDR, CDR2 SFDVKD. The length of the CDR3 is 14 residues. As DNA, the CDR3 is TGTGCCACCAGTGACCCCCCCTCGGACAATGAGCAGTTCTTC. Protein: CATSDPPSDNEQFF.

This chain joins TRBV11-2 and TRBJ2-3; D uncertain. The CDR3 sequence is 13 residues long. V was clipped by 0 bases and J by 6 bases, with 7 bases between them. Germline V gives CDR1 SGHAT, CDR2 FQNNGV. The CDR3 here is CASSLDRADTQYF. The CDR3 DNA sequence: TGTGCCAGCAGCTTAGACCGAGCGGATACGCAGTATTTT. Together with reference TRBV11-2 and TRBJ2-3, the CDR3 gives the full variable domain: EAGVAQSPRYKIIEKRQSVAFWCNPISGHATLYWYQQILGQGPKLLIQFQNNGVVDDSQLPKDRFSAERLKGVDSTLKIQPAKLEDSAVYLCASSLDRADTQYFGPGTRLTVL.